This is a list of T cell receptor beta chains from one sample in a study of T-cell memory formation after mild COVID-19. TCRdb re-called the 5' RACE reads with MiXCR, one entry per CDR3 protein. The sample lists approximately 430,000 distinct CDR3 sequences, roughly a quarter occurring once. The sequencing sample was made of PBMCs or a T cell subset sorted from them (not recorded which). The origin of the receptors is an adult woman who had mild COVID-19 (a few samples of this study predate the infection). Cell type and time point are not known. The CDR3 runs from the conserved cysteine through the conserved F or W. D genes are given only for firm matches. The size entry is marked missing in some rows and otherwise reads once, few, many or a size class.

abundance	j_gene	v_gene	d_gene	CDR3nt	CDR3aa
-	TRBJ2-2	TRBV24-1	TRBD1	TGTGCCACCAGTGATCCTGGGACAGGTTACACCGGGGAGCTGTTTTTT	CATSDPGTGYTGELFF
-	TRBJ2-1	TRBV5-6	-	TGTGCCAGCAGCTTGACTCCTACCGGGGAGCAGTTCTTC	CASSLTPTGEQFF
few	TRBJ1-1	TRBV12-3/TRBV12-4	-	TGTGCCAGCAGTCCACAACTTATGAACACTGAAGCTTTCTTT	CASSPQLMNTEAFF
few	TRBJ1-1	TRBV7-6	-	TGTGCCAGCAGCTTAGAGTCGGGGGCTGGTCCTGAAGCTTTCTTT	CASSLESGAGPEAFF
-	TRBJ2-7	TRBV14	-	TGTGCCAGCAGCCGGTTCCCGGGCGGGCCCTACGAGCAGTACTTC	CASSRFPGGPYEQYF
-	TRBJ2-1	TRBV6-1	TRBD2	TGTGCCAGCAGGACTAGCGGGGGCGGTGAGCAGTTCTTC	CASRTSGGGEQFF
few	TRBJ2-1	TRBV12-3/TRBV12-4	-	TGTGCCAGCAGCCTTCCGGGGGGCTTCGGGAATGAGCAGTTCTTC	CASSLPGGFGNEQFF
-	TRBJ2-7	TRBV20-1	-	TGCAGTGCTAGAGCCGGGGACGAGCAGTACTTC	CSARAGDEQYF
once	TRBJ1-6	TRBV12-3/TRBV12-4	-	TGTGCCAGCAGTACCGGGGCCGATAATTCACCCCTCCACTTT	CASSTGADNSPLHF
few	TRBJ1-1	TRBV5-1	-	TGCGCCAGCAGCCCGGGACCCATCGGACCTGAAGCTTTCTTT	CASSPGPIGPEAFF
-	TRBJ2-4	TRBV19	-	TGTGCCAGTAGTAAGGACACAAACATTCAGTACTTC	CASSKDTNIQYF
few	TRBJ2-6	TRBV27	TRBD1	TGTGCCAGCAGCCAGACAGGGGGCTTGCAATTCTCTGGGGCCAACGTCCTGACTTTC	CASSQTGGLQFSGANVLTF
-	TRBJ1-1	TRBV7-3	-	TGTGCCAGCAGCTTAAAGGCCCCGGAGACTGAAGCTTTCTTT	CASSLKAPETEAFF
few	TRBJ1-5	TRBV24-1	-	TGTGCCACCAGTGGGACCGTGATCAATCAGCCCCAGCATTTT	CATSGTVINQPQHF
-	TRBJ1-6	TRBV7-9	-	TGTGCCAGCAGCAATAACAATTCACCCCTCCACTTT	CASSNNNSPLHF
few	TRBJ1-6	TRBV7-2	-	TGTGCCAGCAGCTTAGACCGTAATTCACCCCTCCACTTT	CASSLDRNSPLHF
few	TRBJ2-4	TRBV4-1	TRBD1	TGCGCCAGCAGCCAAGTGACAGGGGGAACCAAAAACATTCAGTACTTC	CASSQVTGGTKNIQYF
once	TRBJ2-7	TRBV7-2	-	TGTGCCAGCAGCTTGACTATGCACGAGCAGTACTTC	CASSLTMHEQYF
-	TRBJ1-5	TRBV5-1	-	TGCGCCAGCAGCTTGGATCCCGGGGGAGGTCAGCCCCAGCATTTT	CASSLDPGGGQPQHF
-	TRBJ2-7	TRBV19	TRBD1	TGTGCCAGTAGTATCCATACCACAGGGGGTTACGAGCAGTACTTC	CASSIHTTGGYEQYF
-	TRBJ2-5	TRBV7-9	-	TGTGCCAGCAGCTTAGTTGGGAGGCTGGGGGAGACCCAGTACTTC	CASSLVGRLGETQYF
few	TRBJ1-6	TRBV7-3	-	TGTGCCAGCAGCTTAACGCCCGGCGGGGGAGGTTCACCCCTCCACTTT	CASSLTPGGGGSPLHF
-	TRBJ2-6	TRBV29-1	TRBD1	TGCAGCGTCCGGGACAGGGGGGCTGGGGCCAACGTCCTGACTTTC	CSVRDRGAGANVLTF
few	TRBJ1-5	TRBV6-1	-	TGTGCCAGCTACCAGGGTAGCAGAAGCAATCAGCCCCAGCATTTT	CASYQGSRSNQPQHF
few	TRBJ2-7	TRBV10-1	-	TGCGCCAGCAGTGTCCTGAGACGGGCCTTTTACGAGCAGTACTTC	CASSVLRRAFYEQYF
-	TRBJ2-5	TRBV9	-	TGTGCCAGCAGCGTAGCGGGGGAGGAGACCCAGTACTTC	CASSVAGEETQYF
-	TRBJ2-5	TRBV7-7	-	TGTGCTAGCAGCTTAGGGGGGAGAGGCCAAGAGACCCAGTACTTC	CASSLGGRGQETQYF
-	TRBJ2-5	TRBV5-1	TRBD2	TGCGCCAGCAGCTTGGGGACTAGCGGGGAGACCCAGTACTTC	CASSLGTSGETQYF
few	TRBJ2-3	TRBV7-9	TRBD1	TGTGCCAGCACCCCCCCGGTGGCGGGCTCAGGGGGTACGCAGTATTTT	CASTPPVAGSGGTQYF
few	TRBJ2-7	TRBV20-1	TRBD2	TGCAGTGCTAGGGAGATGCGGGGTAGCGGGATGTACGAGCAGTACTTC	CSAREMRGSGMYEQYF
few	TRBJ2-7	TRBV19	-	TGTGCCAGTAGTTCCGCCCCACAGGGCAAGGGGCTCGAGCAGTACTTC	CASSSAPQGKGLEQYF
-	TRBJ2-5	TRBV5-4	TRBD1	TGTGCCAGCACCTCGAGGACAGGAATCCAAGAGACCCAGTACTTC	CASTSRTGIQETQYF
few	TRBJ2-3	TRBV6-2/TRBV6-3	-	TGTGCCAGCAGTCTTACGAGTGGTAGTCCTACGCAGTATTTT	CASSLTSGSPTQYF
-	TRBJ2-5	TRBV7-9	TRBD1	TGTGCCAGCAGCTTACTACAGGGGGCCGGGGAGACCCAGTACTTC	CASSLLQGAGETQYF
-	TRBJ2-7	TRBV2	-	TGTGCCAGCAGTGGAGGACAGATACAGTACTTC	CASSGGQIQYF
few	TRBJ2-1	TRBV7-9	-	TGTGCCAGCAGCCTACCCGGGACAGTGGGGAGGATAGCATACAATGAGCAGTTCTTC	CASSLPGTVGRIAYNEQFF
few	TRBJ2-5	TRBV7-9	-	TGTGCCAGCAGCTTACAAAGTGAGGGGACGGAGACCCAGTACTTC	CASSLQSEGTETQYF
-	TRBJ1-5	TRBV12-3/TRBV12-4	-	TGTGCCAGCAGTCCGTCGGTGGGGAACAATCAGCCCCAGCATTTT	CASSPSVGNNQPQHF
many	TRBJ2-1	TRBV7-2	-	TGTGCCAGCAGCTCAACGGGACTCAATGAGCAGTTCTTC	CASSSTGLNEQFF
-	TRBJ2-2	TRBV12-3/TRBV12-4	TRBD2	TGTGCCAGCAACCCTTGGGAGGGATCCACCGGGGAGCTGTTTTTT	CASNPWEGSTGELFF
-	TRBJ2-6	TRBV11-3	TRBD1	TGTGCCAGCAGCCACGGGACAGGGGTTTCCTCTGGGGCCAACGTCCTGACTTTC	CASSHGTGVSSGANVLTF
few	TRBJ1-1	TRBV10-3	-	TGTGCCATCAGTGAAGAGATGAACACTGAAGCTTTCTTT	CAISEEMNTEAFF